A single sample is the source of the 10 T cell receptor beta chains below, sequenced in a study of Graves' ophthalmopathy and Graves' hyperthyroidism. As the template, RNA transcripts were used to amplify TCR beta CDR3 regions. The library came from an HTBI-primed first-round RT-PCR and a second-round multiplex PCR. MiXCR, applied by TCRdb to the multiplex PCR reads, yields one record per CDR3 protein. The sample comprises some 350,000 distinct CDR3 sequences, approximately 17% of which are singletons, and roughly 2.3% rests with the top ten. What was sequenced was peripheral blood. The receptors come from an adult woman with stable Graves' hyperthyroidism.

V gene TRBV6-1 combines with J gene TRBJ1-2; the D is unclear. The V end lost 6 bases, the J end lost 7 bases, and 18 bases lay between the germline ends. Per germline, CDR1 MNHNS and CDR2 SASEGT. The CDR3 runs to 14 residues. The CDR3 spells CASSELDGESGYTF. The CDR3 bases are TGTGCCAGCAGCGAGCTGGACGGGGAATCTGGCTACACCTTC.

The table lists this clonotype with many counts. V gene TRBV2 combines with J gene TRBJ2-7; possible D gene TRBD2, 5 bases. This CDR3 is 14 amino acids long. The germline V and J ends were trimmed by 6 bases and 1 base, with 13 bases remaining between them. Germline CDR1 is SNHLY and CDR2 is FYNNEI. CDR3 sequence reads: CASRERTLSYEQYF. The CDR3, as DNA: TGTGCCAGCAGGGAGCGGACCCTTTCCTACGAGCAGTACTTC.

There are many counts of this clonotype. The CDR3, as DNA: TGTGCCAGCAGTTTGCGGGGGGGGAACACTGAAGCTTTCTTT. Its protein product is CASSLRGGNTEAFF. This chain connects TRBV12-3 or TRBV12-4 to TRBJ1-1; possible D gene TRBD1, 5 bases. This CDR3 contains 14 residues. V lost 3 bases and J lost 1, with 9 bases in between.

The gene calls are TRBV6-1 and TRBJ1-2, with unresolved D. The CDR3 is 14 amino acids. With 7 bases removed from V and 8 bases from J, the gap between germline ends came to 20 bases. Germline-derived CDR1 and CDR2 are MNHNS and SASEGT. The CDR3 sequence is CASTSSPLGIGYTF. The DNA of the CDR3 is TGTGCCAGCACCTCCAGCCCTCTCGGCATCGGCTACACCTTC.

CDR3 amino acids: CASGDFWGNQPQHF. CDR3 coding DNA: TGTGCCAGTGGGGACTTCTGGGGCAATCAGCCCCAGCATTTT. The gene calls are TRBV19 and TRBJ1-5; perhaps TRBD1 as D (5 bases). The CDR3 sequence is 14 residues long. Per germline, CDR1 LNHDA and CDR2 SQIVND (reference sequence). Between the trimmed V and J ends, which lost 8 bases and 2 bases, there was a span of 13 bases. The whole variable domain, filled in from reference TRBV19 and TRBJ1-5, reads DGGITQSPKYLFRKEGQNVTLSCEQNLNHDAMYWYRQDPGQGLRLIYYSQIVNDFQKGDIAEGYSVSREKKESFPLTVTSAQKNPTAFYLCASGDFWGNQPQHFGDGTRLSIL.

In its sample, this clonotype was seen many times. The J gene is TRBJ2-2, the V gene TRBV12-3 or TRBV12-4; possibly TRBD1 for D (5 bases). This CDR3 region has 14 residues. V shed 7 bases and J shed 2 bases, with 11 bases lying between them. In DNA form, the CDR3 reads TGTGCCAGCACGATTCAGGGAAACACCGGGGAGCTGTTTTTT. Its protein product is CASTIQGNTGELFF.

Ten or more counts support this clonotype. The CDR3 region has the DNA TGTGCCAGCAGTTTTGGGATAACAGGGAGCGAGCAGTACTTC. Amino acid sequence: CASSFGITGSEQYF. The V and J genes are TRBV28 and TRBJ2-7; D perhaps matches TRBD1 (6 bases). Germline V lookup: CDR1 MDHEN, CDR2 SYDVKM. There are 14 residues in the CDR3. Trimming took 3 bases from V and 6 from J, leaving 15 bases between them.

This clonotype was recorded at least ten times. The CDR3 bases are TGCGCCAGCAGCGGAGACGACACTGAAGCTTTCTTT. Its translation: CASSGDDTEAFF. The chain couples TRBV10-1 to TRBJ1-1; D call uncertain. The CDR3 length is 12 residues. The germline CDR1 and CDR2 sequences are WNHNN and SYGVQD (reference sequence). V was pared by 6 bases and J by 3 bases, with 8 bases between.

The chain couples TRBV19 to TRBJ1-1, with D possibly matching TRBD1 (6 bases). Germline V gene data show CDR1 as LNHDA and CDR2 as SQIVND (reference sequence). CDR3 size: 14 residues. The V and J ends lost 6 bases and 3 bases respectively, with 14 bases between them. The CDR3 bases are TGTGCCAGTAGACTGGGGGGCCTGCACACTGAAGCTTTCTTT. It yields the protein CASRLGGLHTEAFF.

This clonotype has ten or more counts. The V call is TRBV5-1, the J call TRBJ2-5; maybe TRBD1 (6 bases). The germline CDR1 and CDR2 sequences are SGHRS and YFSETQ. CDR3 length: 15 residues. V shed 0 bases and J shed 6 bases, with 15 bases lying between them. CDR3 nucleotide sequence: TGCGCCAGCAGCTTGGCCGGGCAGGGGCACCAGACCCAGTACTTC. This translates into CASSLAGQGHQTQYF.